These T cell receptor beta chains were read from a single sample in a study of blood T cell repertoires in COVID-19. Method: immunoSEQ multiplex PCR; TCRdb's copy keeps in-frame clones and lacks some. This table has 90,000 to 120,000 clones, roughly 80% appearing once. Sequencing used peripheral blood. These receptors came from a man in his 60s with acute or convalescent COVID-19. CDR3s include the opening cysteine and the closing phenylalanine or tryptophan. The order of the fields is CDR3 DNA, CDR3 protein, V gene, J gene, clone size, D gene. A D gene is named only where the DNA matches it firmly. Clone sizes are given selectively: once, few, many, or a class where the clone is expanded.

CDR3 DNA: TGTGCCAGCAGCGCGGGACAGGGCTTCTCCGGGGAAAAACTGTTTTTT
CDR3 protein: CASSAGQGFSGEKLFF
V gene: TRBV9
J gene: TRBJ1-4
clone size: .
D gene: TRBD1

CDR3 DNA: TGTGCCAGCTCACCACAGTATGACAGGGTCGCTGAGACCCAGTACTTC
CDR3 protein: CASSPQYDRVAETQYF
V gene: TRBV18
J gene: TRBJ2-5
clone size: .
D gene: TRBD1

CDR3 DNA: TGTGCCAGCAGTGCGTACAGGGGGGCCAATCAGCCCCAGCATTTT
CDR3 protein: CASSAYRGANQPQHF
V gene: TRBV2
J gene: TRBJ1-5
clone size: .
D gene: TRBD1

CDR3 DNA: TGTGCCAGCAGTGAGTCAGGGAACTATGGCTACACCTTC
CDR3 protein: CASSESGNYGYTF
V gene: TRBV2
J gene: TRBJ1-2
clone size: .
D gene: .

CDR3 DNA: TGTGCCAGCGAGTTCTTCTACGAGCAGTACTTC
CDR3 protein: CASEFFYEQYF
V gene: TRBV2
J gene: TRBJ2-7
clone size: .
D gene: .

CDR3 DNA: TGTGCCAGCAGGACCGGGACTAGCGAGTACAATGAGCAGTTCTTC
CDR3 protein: CASRTGTSEYNEQFF
V gene: TRBV2
J gene: TRBJ2-1
clone size: .
D gene: TRBD2

CDR3 DNA: TGTGCCAGTAGTTTTTTCGGAAGGACAGGGAGGACCTACGAGCAGTACTTC
CDR3 protein: CASSFFGRTGRTYEQYF
V gene: TRBV19
J gene: TRBJ2-7
clone size: .
D gene: TRBD1

CDR3 DNA: TGTGGACTAGCGGGGACGCTTGGCGAGCAGTACTTC
CDR3 protein: CGLAGTLGEQYF
V gene: TRBV19
J gene: TRBJ2-7
clone size: .
D gene: TRBD2

CDR3 DNA: TGTGCCAGCAGCTTGGGTATCAGCGGGAGTAGATACGAGCAGTACTTC
CDR3 protein: CASSLGISGSRYEQYF
V gene: TRBV5-4
J gene: TRBJ2-7
clone size: .
D gene: TRBD2

CDR3 DNA: TGTGCCAGTGGGACACGAGGTGGGGAGCTGTTTTTT
CDR3 protein: CASGTRGGELFF
V gene: TRBV19
J gene: TRBJ2-2
clone size: .
D gene: .

CDR3 DNA: TGTGCCAGCGAGAGACAGGGTAGCACTGAAGCTTTCTTT
CDR3 protein: CASERQGSTEAFF
V gene: TRBV6-5
J gene: TRBJ1-1
clone size: .
D gene: TRBD1

CDR3 DNA: TGTGCCAGCAGTTTAATAGCGGAAGAGACCCAGTACTTC
CDR3 protein: CASSLIAEETQYF
V gene: TRBV28
J gene: TRBJ2-5
clone size: .
D gene: .

CDR3 DNA: TGTGCCAGCAGTGAGGTCAGGGTCAATGAGCAGTTCTTC
CDR3 protein: CASSEVRVNEQFF
V gene: TRBV2
J gene: TRBJ2-1
clone size: once
D gene: .

CDR3 DNA: TGTGCCAGCGGCCATAGGGGGCAAGAGACCCAGTACTTC
CDR3 protein: CASGHRGQETQYF
V gene: TRBV11-3
J gene: TRBJ2-5
clone size: .
D gene: .

CDR3 DNA: TGTGCCAGCAGTTTGTCCATGTATTCACCCCTCCACTTT
CDR3 protein: CASSLSMYSPLHF
V gene: TRBV12-3/TRBV12-4
J gene: TRBJ1-6
clone size: .
D gene: .

CDR3 DNA: TGTGCCAGCTCATTCTCTCAGGGGGCCCTCGACTATGGCTACACCTTC
CDR3 protein: CASSFSQGALDYGYTF
V gene: TRBV18
J gene: TRBJ1-2
clone size: .
D gene: TRBD1

CDR3 DNA: TGTGCCAGCAGCCAAGTACTAGCGGGAGCCAATGAGCAGTTCTTC
CDR3 protein: CASSQVLAGANEQFF
V gene: TRBV4-2
J gene: TRBJ2-1
clone size: .
D gene: TRBD2

CDR3 DNA: TGCGCCAGCAGCCCCCCCAGGGAAGGAGATACGCAGTATTTT
CDR3 protein: CASSPPREGDTQYF
V gene: TRBV5-1
J gene: TRBJ2-3
clone size: .
D gene: .

CDR3 DNA: TGTGCCAGCAGTGTACTCGGGATGTACGGCTACACCTTC
CDR3 protein: CASSVLGMYGYTF
V gene: TRBV2
J gene: TRBJ1-2
clone size: .
D gene: .

CDR3 DNA: TGTGCCAGCAGCCCCCAAGGAGGGATGAGTAATTCACCCCTCCACTTT
CDR3 protein: CASSPQGGMSNSPLHF
V gene: TRBV7-6
J gene: TRBJ1-6
clone size: few
D gene: .

CDR3 DNA: TGTGCCAGCAGCTTTTCGAGGGACTCTCTCGGGACCCAGTACTTC
CDR3 protein: CASSFSRDSLGTQYF
V gene: TRBV7-3
J gene: TRBJ2-5
clone size: .
D gene: .

CDR3 DNA: TGCGCCAGCAGCCGGCTACGGGACAGGGGTAAGACAGATACGCAGTATTTT
CDR3 protein: CASSRLRDRGKTDTQYF
V gene: TRBV4-1
J gene: TRBJ2-3
clone size: .
D gene: TRBD1

CDR3 DNA: TGTGCCAGCAGCGCGCAGGGAACCGGGGAGCTGTTTTTT
CDR3 protein: CASSAQGTGELFF
V gene: TRBV7-9
J gene: TRBJ2-2
clone size: .
D gene: .

CDR3 DNA: TGTGCCAGTAGTATAGGGGGGGTGAGCAATCAGCCCCAGCATTTT
CDR3 protein: CASSIGGVSNQPQHF
V gene: TRBV19
J gene: TRBJ1-5
clone size: once
D gene: .

CDR3 DNA: TGCGCCAGCAGCTTCACCAGGAACACTGAAGCTTTCTTT
CDR3 protein: CASSFTRNTEAFF
V gene: TRBV5-1
J gene: TRBJ1-1
clone size: .
D gene: .

CDR3 DNA: TGCGCCAGCAGCTCCACCCTAGGAAACACCATATATTTT
CDR3 protein: CASSSTLGNTIYF
V gene: TRBV5-1
J gene: TRBJ1-3
clone size: .
D gene: .

CDR3 DNA: TGTGCCAGCAGCCAAGTGGATCAGCGGGCTTTCTTT
CDR3 protein: CASSQVDQRAFF
V gene: TRBV3-1/TRBV3-2
J gene: TRBJ1-1
clone size: .
D gene: .

CDR3 DNA: TGTGCCAGCAACCAAGACAGGGATCAGCCCCAGCATTTT
CDR3 protein: CASNQDRDQPQHF
V gene: TRBV12-3/TRBV12-4
J gene: TRBJ1-5
clone size: .
D gene: TRBD1

CDR3 DNA: TGTGCCAGCAGCTTCGGCGGGACCAACCAAGAGACCCAGTACTTC
CDR3 protein: CASSFGGTNQETQYF
V gene: TRBV5-6
J gene: TRBJ2-5
clone size: .
D gene: .

CDR3 DNA: TGTGCCAGCAGTTCTACGCGAGGGGGCGGGGAGCTGTTTTTT
CDR3 protein: CASSSTRGGGELFF
V gene: TRBV6-2/TRBV6-3
J gene: TRBJ2-2
clone size: .
D gene: .

CDR3 DNA: TGTGCCAGCAGCCACAGGGATAATTCACCCCTCCACTTT
CDR3 protein: CASSHRDNSPLHF
V gene: TRBV14
J gene: TRBJ1-6
clone size: .
D gene: .

CDR3 DNA: TGTGCCAGCAGCCAAGACCGGGACAGGCCACTAGCCAAAAACATTCAGTACTTC
CDR3 protein: CASSQDRDRPLAKNIQYF
V gene: TRBV3-1/TRBV3-2
J gene: TRBJ2-4
clone size: .
D gene: TRBD1

CDR3 DNA: TGTGCCAGCAGTCAGAGGACAGGGGGCTACAATGAGCAGTTCTTC
CDR3 protein: CASSQRTGGYNEQFF
V gene: TRBV7-2
J gene: TRBJ2-1
clone size: .
D gene: TRBD1

CDR3 DNA: TGTGCCAGCAGCTTAGACCGGACAGGGGGCAACGAGCAGTACTTC
CDR3 protein: CASSLDRTGGNEQYF
V gene: TRBV7-2
J gene: TRBJ2-7
clone size: .
D gene: TRBD1

CDR3 DNA: TGTGCCACCAGCAGAGGTAGGGGGACGGATCAAGAGACCCAGTACTTC
CDR3 protein: CATSRGRGTDQETQYF
V gene: TRBV15
J gene: TRBJ2-5
clone size: few
D gene: .

CDR3 DNA: TGTGCCAGCAGCCCTCCGCCAGGCGGGGGAAGCTCCTACAATGAGCAGTTCTTC
CDR3 protein: CASSPPPGGGSSYNEQFF
V gene: TRBV7-9
J gene: TRBJ2-1
clone size: .
D gene: TRBD2

CDR3 DNA: TGTGCCAGTAGCGCAAGGGACAGGGGCCCAGATACGCAGTATTTT
CDR3 protein: CASSARDRGPDTQYF
V gene: TRBV19
J gene: TRBJ2-3
clone size: .
D gene: TRBD1

CDR3 DNA: TGTGCCAGCAGTGAAGTAGACATGGTGGATTCACCCCTCCACTTT
CDR3 protein: CASSEVDMVDSPLHF
V gene: TRBV6-1
J gene: TRBJ1-6
clone size: .
D gene: .

CDR3 DNA: TGCAGCGTCGCCCGGGACAGGGGGCTTGAGCAGTACTTC
CDR3 protein: CSVARDRGLEQYF
V gene: TRBV29-1
J gene: TRBJ2-7
clone size: .
D gene: TRBD1

CDR3 DNA: TGTGCCAGCAGTTTACGGGAGTACGAGCAGTACTTC
CDR3 protein: CASSLREYEQYF
V gene: TRBV28
J gene: TRBJ2-7
clone size: .
D gene: .

CDR3 DNA: TGTGCCAGCAGCGGGCCTCTAGCGGGGGCCAACGAGCAGTACTTC
CDR3 protein: CASSGPLAGANEQYF
V gene: TRBV7-9
J gene: TRBJ2-7
clone size: .
D gene: TRBD2

CDR3 DNA: TGTGCTAGCAGCCCTAGGGTCGGGACAGCGCAAGAGACCCAGTACTTC
CDR3 protein: CASSPRVGTAQETQYF
V gene: TRBV7-7
J gene: TRBJ2-5
clone size: .
D gene: TRBD1

CDR3 DNA: TGTGCCAGCAGCCCCCGGCAGGGGAGCTCCTACAATGAGCAGTTCTTC
CDR3 protein: CASSPRQGSSYNEQFF
V gene: TRBV7-3
J gene: TRBJ2-1
clone size: .
D gene: .

CDR3 DNA: TGTGCCCCCAACCTGACAGGGGATCAGCCCCAGCATTTT
CDR3 protein: CAPNLTGDQPQHF
V gene: TRBV30
J gene: TRBJ1-5
clone size: .
D gene: TRBD1

CDR3 DNA: TGTGCCAGCAGCCGTGGGACATATAGGGAAAATGAGCAGTTCTTC
CDR3 protein: CASSRGTYRENEQFF
V gene: TRBV6-5
J gene: TRBJ2-1
clone size: .
D gene: .

CDR3 DNA: TGTGCCAGCGGGCAGAGATCCTACGAGCAGTACTTC
CDR3 protein: CASGQRSYEQYF
V gene: TRBV2
J gene: TRBJ2-7
clone size: few
D gene: .

CDR3 DNA: TGTGCCAGCAGCGTTACTAGCGGGAGGAGGAATGAGCAGTTCTTC
CDR3 protein: CASSVTSGRRNEQFF
V gene: TRBV9
J gene: TRBJ2-1
clone size: once
D gene: TRBD2

CDR3 DNA: TGTGCCAGCAGCCCCCTGACAGGGCAAGAGCAGTACTTC
CDR3 protein: CASSPLTGQEQYF
V gene: TRBV3-1/TRBV3-2
J gene: TRBJ2-7
clone size: few
D gene: TRBD1

CDR3 DNA: TGTGCCAGCAGCTTGGAAGAGCAGGGAACCTATGAAGCTTTCTTT
CDR3 protein: CASSLEEQGTYEAFF
V gene: TRBV5-4
J gene: TRBJ1-1
clone size: once
D gene: .